The 23 T cell receptor beta chains in this list originate from one sample, sequenced in a study of blood T cell repertoires in COVID-19. Clones were sequenced by immunoSEQ multiplex PCR, and TCRdb holds only the in-frame ones, with some missing. The sample holds hundreds of thousands of clones, 79% seen once. The sample taken for sequencing was peripheral blood. These receptors originate from a woman aged 40 to 50 with active or convalescent COVID-19.

J is TRBJ2-4 and V is TRBV9; D might be TRBD2 (6 bases). From germline, CDR1 is SGDLS and CDR2 YYNGEE. V was clipped by 0 bases and J by 1 base, with 14 bases between them. CDR3 length equals 17 residues. The CDR3 region has the DNA TGTGCCAGCAGCGTAGGAGACGGGGGAGCGGCCAAAAACATTCAGTACTTC. Translation gives CASSVGDGGAAKNIQYF.

The chain carries TRBV30 and TRBJ2-7, with D tentatively TRBD1 (5 bases). CDR3 length equals 12 residues. Trimming shortened V by 8 bases and J by 2 bases, and 13 bases separated the two germline ends. Per the germline V gene, CDR1 is GTSNPN and CDR2 is SVGIG (reference sequence). DNA for the CDR3: TGTGCCACGTCCGAGACAGCCTACGAGCAGTACTTC. Translation gives CATSETAYEQYF.

The chain recombines TRBV19 with TRBJ1-4, with 8 bases identical to TRBD1. Per the germline V gene, CDR1 is LNHDA and CDR2 is SQIVND (reference sequence). Trimming removed 7 bases from V and 7 bases from J; junction bases left unmatched: 17. The CDR3 length is 17 residues. The CDR3: CASNLSPRGRESEKLFF. CDR3 sequence (DNA): TGTGCCAGTAACTTATCCCCCAGGGGGCGAGAGAGTGAAAAACTGTTTTTT.

The J gene is TRBJ1-3, the V gene TRBV5-6, with 9 bases lining up with TRBD1. This CDR3 comprises 16 residues. The junction had 6 bases not matched to a gene; V was cut back by 4 bases and J by 1 base. Germline loops: CDR1 SGHDT, CDR2 YYEEEE. CDR3 region: CASSVDRGLSGNTIYF. The CDR3 nucleotides are TGTGCCAGCAGCGTGGACAGGGGCCTATCTGGAAACACCATATATTTT. The variable domain in full, completed from reference TRBV5-6 and TRBJ1-3, reads DAGVTQSPTHLIKTRGQQVTLRCSPKSGHDTVSWYQQALGQGPQFIFQYYEEEERQRGNFPDRFSGHQFPNYSSELNVNALLLGDSALYLCASSVDRGLSGNTIYFGEGSWLTVV.

V is TRBV18 and J is TRBJ1-2; TRBD1 matches 8 bases. The junction had 23 bases not matched to a gene; V was cut back by 5 bases and J by 0 bases. Germline CDR1 reads KGHSH; CDR2 reads LQKENI. The length of the CDR3 is 21 residues. CDR3 sequence reads: CASSTQTIKDRGPFSNYGYTF. The CDR3 DNA is TGTGCCAGCTCAACTCAGACCATAAAAGACAGGGGACCATTTTCTAACTATGGCTACACCTTC.

A single count supports this clone. The chain couples TRBV7-9 to TRBJ2-7; the D gene is possibly TRBD2 (7 bases). CDR3 size: 13 residues. The germline V gene has CDR1 SEHNR and CDR2 FQNEAQ (reference sequence). V was pared by 5 bases and J by 6 bases, with 14 bases between. CDR3 amino acids: CASSPWGGAEQYF. The DNA of the CDR3 is TGTGCCAGCAGCCCGTGGGGGGGCGCCGAGCAGTACTTC. Complete variable domain (other parts from reference TRBV7-9 and TRBJ2-7): DTGVSQNPRHKITKRGQNVTFRCDPISEHNRLYWYRQTLGQGPEFLTYFQNEAQLEKSRLLSDRFSAERPKGSFSTLEIQRTEQGDSAMYLCASSPWGGAEQYFGPGTRLTVT.

The chain combines TRBV27 with TRBJ1-1, with TRBD1 as a possible D gene (6 bases). Germline CDR1 and CDR2: MNHEY and SMNVEV (reference sequence). V was clipped by 2 bases and J by 10 bases, with 20 bases between them. There are 15 residues in the CDR3. This chain's CDR3 is CASSLGPGGEIGAFF. CDR3 bases: TGTGCCAGCAGTTTAGGGCCGGGGGGCGAAATAGGAGCTTTCTTT.

This clone showed up just once. The chain has TRBV18 and TRBJ2-5; TRBD2 aligns across 10 bases. There are 16 residues in the CDR3. The V and J ends lost 2 bases and 1 base, in that order; junction bases with no gene match: 4. Germline CDR1 is KGHSH and CDR2 is LQKENI. CDR3: CASSPNSGGPQETQYF. The CDR3 DNA sequence: TGTGCCAGCTCACCAAATAGCGGGGGGCCCCAAGAGACCCAGTACTTC.

V usage is TRBV5-1 and J usage is TRBJ1-4; D is unclear. Germline values: CDR1 SGHRS, CDR2 YFSETQ. With 0 bases removed from V and 6 bases from J, the gap between germline ends came to 6 bases. The CDR3 contains 13 residues. For the CDR3, the DNA is TGCGCCAGCAGCTTGGATGGGCATGAAAAACTGTTTTTT. Translated, it gives CASSLDGHEKLFF. The variable domain in full, with the rest retrieved from reference TRBV5-1 and TRBJ1-4, is KAGVTQTPRYLIKTRGQQVTLSCSPISGHRSVSWYQQTPGQGLQFLFEYFSETQRNKGNFPGRFSGRQFSNSRSEMNVSTLELGDSALYLCASSLDGHEKLFFGSGTQLSVL.

This chain joins TRBV30 and TRBJ1-2, with 8 nucleotides matching TRBD1. The CDR3 spans 14 residues. The germline V gene has CDR1 GTSNPN and CDR2 SVGIG (reference sequence). The DNA for the CDR3 is TGTGCATTAATGGAGGACAGGGCTTCCTATGGCTACACCTTC. It codes for CALMEDRASYGYTF.

V usage is TRBV2 and J usage is TRBJ2-2; 8 bases are a match to TRBD1. Germline V gene data show CDR1 as SNHLY and CDR2 as FYNNEI. The CDR3 loop spans 17 amino acids. J gave up 1 base and V 2 bases, and 6 bases lay outside the gene matches. CDR3 sequence reads: CASSELRGQVNTGELFF. The CDR3 DNA reads as TGTGCCAGCAGTGAATTGCGGGGACAGGTGAACACCGGGGAGCTGTTTTTT.

The chain recombines TRBV30 with TRBJ1-6; perhaps TRBD1 as D (6 bases). The CDR3 totals 15 residues. V shed 2 bases and J shed 9 bases, with 17 bases lying between them. Germline lookup yields CDR1 GTSNPN and CDR2 SVGIG (reference sequence). The CDR3 DNA reads TGTGCCTGGAGTCCCGTCAGGGGAGAAGGTTCACCCCTCCACTTT. This encodes CAWSPVRGEGSPLHF.

The chain carries TRBV6-6 and TRBJ1-1, with D tentatively TRBD1 (5 bases). This CDR3 is built from 14 residues. CDR1 is MNHNY and CDR2 is SVGAGI in the germline V gene (reference sequence). V was clipped by 4 bases and J by 0 bases, with 9 bases between them. The CDR3 bases are TGTGCCAGCAGTTGGGGGGGGGTGAACACTGAAGCTTTCTTT. Its translation is CASSWGGVNTEAFF.

This chain links TRBV5-4 with TRBJ2-3; 10 bases align to TRBD1. This CDR3 is built from 15 residues. Germline V lookup: CDR1 SGHNT, CDR2 YYREEE (reference sequence). J gave up 2 bases and V 4 bases, and 4 bases lay outside the gene matches. Here the CDR3 DNA reads TGTGCCAGCAGCCTCGACAGGGGGCACACAGATACGCAGTATTTT. Protein product: CASSLDRGHTDTQYF.

The CDR3 spells CASRGLGNTIYF. The CDR3 nucleotides read TGTGCCAGCAGGGGACTCGGAAACACCATATATTTT. The chain recombines TRBV2 with TRBJ1-3, with a tentative D call TRBD1 (5 bases). The germline gives CDR1 SNHLY, CDR2 FYNNEI. The V gene lost 6 bases and the J gene lost 4 bases, with 7 bases spanning the gap. The CDR3 loop spans 12 amino acids.

The V and J genes are TRBV6-4 and TRBJ2-5; perhaps TRBD1 as D (6 bases). The germline V and J ends were trimmed by 4 bases and 2 bases, with 11 bases remaining between them. Germline V CDR1 and CDR2: MRHNA, SNTAGT. The CDR3 sequence is 14 residues long. CDR3 loop: CASSAGVGQETQYF. CDR3 coding DNA: TGTGCCAGCAGTGCAGGGGTAGGGCAAGAGACCCAGTACTTC.

The CDR3 protein is CASSPRTGGSPLHF. In DNA, the CDR3 is TGTGCCAGCAGCCCCCGGACAGGGGGCTCACCCCTCCACTTT. The rearrangement joins TRBV9 to TRBJ1-6, with 11 bases lining up with TRBD1. V shed 4 bases and J 10 bases; nucleotides not matched to a gene: 4. The germline V gene encodes CDR1 SGDLS and CDR2 YYNGEE. This CDR3 has 14 amino acids.

This clone showed up just once. The chain links TRBV4-1 to TRBJ2-2; D possibly corresponds to TRBD2 (7 bases). Germline-derived CDR1 and CDR2 are MGHRA and YSYEKL. The V end lost 0 bases, the J end lost 4 bases, and 15 bases lay between the germline ends. The length of the CDR3 is 17 residues. The CDR3 region has the DNA TGCGCCAGCAGCCAAGAATGGCGGGGGCGGGTCACCGGGGAGCTGTTTTTT. It specifies CASSQEWRGRVTGELFF.

The J gene is TRBJ2-1, the V gene TRBV30, with 8 bases lining up with TRBD2. The V gene end was trimmed by 0 bases and the J gene end by 8 bases; junction bases not matched to a gene: 9. CDR1 is GTSNPN, CDR2 SVGIG, per germline (reference sequence). CDR3 length: 15 amino acids. This CDR3 reads CAWSVSAGGFDEQFF. The CDR3, as DNA: TGTGCCTGGAGTGTCTCGGCGGGGGGCTTCGATGAGCAGTTCTTC. The full variable domain, with the rest looked up from reference TRBV30 and TRBJ2-1, is SQTIHQWPATLVQPVGSPLSLECTVEGTSNPNLYWYRQAAGRGLQLLFYSVGIGQISSEVPQNLSASRPQDRQFILSSKKLLLSDSGFYLCAWSVSAGGFDEQFFGPGTRLTVL.

CDR3 in DNA: TGTGCCAGCTCACCACGGCAGATTCGTATGACTAATGAAAAACTGTTTTTT. As protein: CASSPRQIRMTNEKLFF. The chain has TRBV18 and TRBJ1-4; unclear D gene. The CDR3 has 17 residues. V gave up 1 base and J gave up 2 bases, with 14 bases separating them. Germline CDR1 KGHSH, CDR2 LQKENI.

This chain joins TRBV7-9 and TRBJ2-3; 9 bases map to TRBD1. Germline V gene sequence: CDR1 SEHNR, CDR2 FQNEAQ (reference sequence). The V gene end was trimmed by 5 bases and the J gene end by 2 bases; junction bases not matched to a gene: 5. The CDR3 extends over 15 amino acids. CDR3 protein: CASSGTGLYTDTQYF. As DNA, the CDR3 is TGTGCCAGCAGCGGGACAGGGTTGTACACAGATACGCAGTATTTT.

The rearrangement links TRBV28 to TRBJ2-7; D may be TRBD1 (5 bases). The CDR3 is 16 residues long. CDR1 and CDR2 (germline): MDHEN, SYDVKM. V was shortened by 5 bases and J by 3 bases, with 20 bases between the two germline ends. In DNA form, the CDR3 reads TGTGCCAGCAGTCCCCTATACAGGACGGCTCGCTACGAGCAGTACTTC. Amino acids: CASSPLYRTARYEQYF.

This chain uses TRBV7-3 with TRBJ2-5, with 7 bases matching TRBD1. Germline V lookup: CDR1 SGHTA, CDR2 FQGTGA. V lost 6 bases to trimming and J lost 5 bases; unmatched junction nucleotides: 6. The CDR3 runs 13 residues. The CDR3 region has the DNA TGTGCCAGCAGTCCGACAGGGCGGGAGACCCAGTACTTC. It codes for CASSPTGRETQYF.